This TCR beta chain was profiled in a study of cytomegalovirus exposure and HLA in healthy donors. This clone occurred a few times. The antigen is not known. Primers for the PCR totalled 60 Vbeta and 13 Jbeta. Assay: immunoSEQ multiplex PCR; the TCRdb copy retains only in-frame clones and omits some. The table has roughly 140,000 clones, about 60% seen once. Study-level findings and limits: An ancestry cluster, one associated with Asian ancestry, reportedly showed fewer N-insertions than the roughly 610-donor mean in a later analysis.

The receptor's source is a woman aged 55-70 years in good health and CMV-seropositive. Sequenced material: PBMCs.

CDR3 sequence: CASSQMPHGQGDTQYF. The DNA of the CDR3 is TGCGCCAGCAGCCAGATGCCCCACGGCCAGGGGGATACGCAGTATTTT. The J gene is TRBJ2-3, the V gene TRBV4-3, with a possible D match to TRBD1 (6 bases). Germline V gene lookup returns CDR1 LGHNA and CDR2 YSLEER. CDR3 length: 16 residues. The V end lost 3 bases, the J end lost 6 bases, and 19 bases lay between the germline ends.